A selection of T cell receptor beta chains follows, all from one sample in a study of regulatory T cells in long-lasting Graves disease. MiXCR, run by TCRdb on the multiplex PCR reads, gives a single entry per CDR3 protein. The table shows approximately 400,000 distinct CDR3 sequences, with roughly 15% occurring only once. The sequencing here drew on peripheral blood mononuclear cells (PBMCs), taken at new diagnosis, from a patient treated with antithyroid drugs. The receptors were sampled from a female donor with Graves disease. CDR3s include the opening cysteine and the closing phenylalanine or tryptophan. Fields, in order: D gene, clone size, J gene, V gene, CDR3 DNA, CDR3 protein. The D gene is left open where the match is weak. Rows may omit the clone size; those that give it use once, few, many or a size class.

>TRBD1|NA|TRBJ2-2|TRBV6-1
TGTGCCAGCAGTGAAGCAGTCGGGACAGACCTCACCGGGGAGCTGTTTTTT
CASSEAVGTDLTGELFF
>NA|NA|TRBJ2-2|TRBV2
TGTGCCAGCAGTAAGGACAGAGATTCCGGGGAGCTGTTTTTT
CASSKDRDSGELFF
>NA|many|TRBJ1-1|TRBV11-2
TGTGCCAGCAGCCAGCAAGGTATTGAAGCTTTCTTT
CASSQQGIEAFF
>NA|many|TRBJ2-3|TRBV7-9
TGTGCCAGCAGCTTACGTCGGGGGGCTGATACTTCCACAGATACGCAGTATTTT
CASSLRRGADTSTDTQYF
>NA|many|TRBJ1-5|TRBV5-6
TGTGCCAGCAGCTTTGGGGCTTTGCGCAATCAGCCCCAGCATTTT
CASSFGALRNQPQHF
>TRBD2|many|TRBJ2-2|TRBV9
TGTGCCAGCAGCGTAGTGGCTAGCGGGGGGGCCGTTTTTTCGAACACCGGGGAGCTGTTTTTT
CASSVVASGGAVFSNTGELFF
>NA|many|TRBJ1-4|TRBV9
TGTGCCAGCAGCGTAGCCGGAAATGAAGAAGGCGAAAAACTGTTTTTT
CASSVAGNEEGEKLFF
>TRBD2|NA|TRBJ2-5|TRBV7-9
TGTGCCAGCAGCTTTCCGGGACTAGCGGGAGTAGAGCGGGAGACCCAGTACTTC
CASSFPGLAGVERETQYF
>TRBD1|many|TRBJ1-2|TRBV30
TGTGCCTGGAGTTTACCCGGGACAGCTAACTATGGCTACACCTTC
CAWSLPGTANYGYTF
>TRBD1|few|TRBJ2-1|TRBV6-1
TGTGCCAGCAGCCCCGGGACAGGCCACAATGAGCAGTTCTTC
CASSPGTGHNEQFF
>TRBD1|many|TRBJ1-5|TRBV2
TGTGCCAGCAGTGCTGACAGGGGGAGCAATCAGCCCCAGCATTTT
CASSADRGSNQPQHF